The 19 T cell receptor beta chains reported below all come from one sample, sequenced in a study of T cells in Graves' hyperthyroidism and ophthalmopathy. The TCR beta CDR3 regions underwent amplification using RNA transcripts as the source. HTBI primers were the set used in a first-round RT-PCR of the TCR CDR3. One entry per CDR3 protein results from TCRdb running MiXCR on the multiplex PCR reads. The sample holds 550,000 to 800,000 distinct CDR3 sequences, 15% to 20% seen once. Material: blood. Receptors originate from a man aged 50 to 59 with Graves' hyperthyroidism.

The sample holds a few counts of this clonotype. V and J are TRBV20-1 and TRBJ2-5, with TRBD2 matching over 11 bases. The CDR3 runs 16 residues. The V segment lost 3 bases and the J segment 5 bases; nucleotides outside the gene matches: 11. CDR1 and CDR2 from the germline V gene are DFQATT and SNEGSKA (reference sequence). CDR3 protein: CSASNPSGRRLETQYF. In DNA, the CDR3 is TGCAGTGCTAGTAACCCTAGCGGGAGGAGGCTTGAGACCCAGTACTTC.

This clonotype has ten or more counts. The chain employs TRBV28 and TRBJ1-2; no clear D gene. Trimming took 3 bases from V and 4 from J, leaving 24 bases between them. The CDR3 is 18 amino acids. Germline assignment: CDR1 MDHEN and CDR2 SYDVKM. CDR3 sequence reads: CASSLAALVPRSGYGYTF. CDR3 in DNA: TGTGCCAGCAGTTTGGCAGCTCTGGTCCCCCGGTCGGGCTATGGCTACACCTTC.

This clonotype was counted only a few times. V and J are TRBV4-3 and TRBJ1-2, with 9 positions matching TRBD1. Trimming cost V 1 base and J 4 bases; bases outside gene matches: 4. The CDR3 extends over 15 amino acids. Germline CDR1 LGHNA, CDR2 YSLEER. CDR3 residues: CASSQGDRDGYGYTF. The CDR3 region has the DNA TGCGCCAGCAGCCAAGGGGACAGGGACGGCTATGGCTACACCTTC.

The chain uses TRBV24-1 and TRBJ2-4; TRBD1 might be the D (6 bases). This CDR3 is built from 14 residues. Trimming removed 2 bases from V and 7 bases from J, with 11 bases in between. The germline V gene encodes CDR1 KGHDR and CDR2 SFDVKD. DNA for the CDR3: TGTGCCACCAGTGATTCTTCAGGGGCGAACATTCAGTACTTC. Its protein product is CATSDSSGANIQYF.

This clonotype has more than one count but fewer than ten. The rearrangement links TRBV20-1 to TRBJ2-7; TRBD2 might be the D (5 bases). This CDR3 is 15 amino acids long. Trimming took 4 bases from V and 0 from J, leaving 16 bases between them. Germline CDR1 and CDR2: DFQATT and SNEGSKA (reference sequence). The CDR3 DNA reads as TGCAGTGCTATGCCTTTTGTGGGAGCCTCCTACGAGCAGTACTTC. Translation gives CSAMPFVGASYEQYF.

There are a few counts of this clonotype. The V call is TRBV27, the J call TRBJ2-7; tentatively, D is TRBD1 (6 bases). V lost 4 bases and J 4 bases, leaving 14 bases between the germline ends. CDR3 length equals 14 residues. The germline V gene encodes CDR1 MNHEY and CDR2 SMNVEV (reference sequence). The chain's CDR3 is CASSWVGHSYEQYF. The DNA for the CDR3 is TGTGCCAGCAGTTGGGTGGGACATTCTTACGAGCAGTACTTC.

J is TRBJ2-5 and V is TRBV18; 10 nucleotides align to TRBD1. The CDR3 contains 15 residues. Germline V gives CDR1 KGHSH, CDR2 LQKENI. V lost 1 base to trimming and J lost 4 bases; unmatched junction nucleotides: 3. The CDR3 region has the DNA TGTGCCAGCTCACCACGACAGGGGGCTCGAGAGACCCAGTACTTC. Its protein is CASSPRQGARETQYF.

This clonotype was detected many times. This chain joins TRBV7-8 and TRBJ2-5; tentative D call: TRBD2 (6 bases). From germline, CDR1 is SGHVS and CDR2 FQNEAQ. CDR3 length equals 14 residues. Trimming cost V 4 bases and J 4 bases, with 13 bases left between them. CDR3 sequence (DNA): TGTGCCAGCAGCTCTCGCCGGGGGTCAGAGACCCAGTACTTC. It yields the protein CASSSRRGSETQYF.

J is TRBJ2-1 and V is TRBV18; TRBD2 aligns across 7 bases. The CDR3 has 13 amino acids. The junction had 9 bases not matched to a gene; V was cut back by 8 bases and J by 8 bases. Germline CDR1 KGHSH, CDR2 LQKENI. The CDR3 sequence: CASTRGRDDEQFF. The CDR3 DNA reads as TGTGCCAGCACTCGGGGGAGGGACGATGAGCAGTTCTTC. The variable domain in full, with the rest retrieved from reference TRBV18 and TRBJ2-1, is NAGVMQNPRHLVRRRGQEARLRCSPMKGHSHVYWYRQLPEEGLKFMVYLQKENIIDESGMPKERFSAEFPKEGPSILRIQQVVRGDSAAYFCASTRGRDDEQFFGPGTRLTVL.

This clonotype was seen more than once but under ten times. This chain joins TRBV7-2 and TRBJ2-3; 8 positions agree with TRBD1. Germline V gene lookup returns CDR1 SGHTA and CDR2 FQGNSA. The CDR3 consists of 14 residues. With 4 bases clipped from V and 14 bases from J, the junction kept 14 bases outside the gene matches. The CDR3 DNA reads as TGTGCCAGCAGCTCCTCTACCGGGACAGGCACGTCGTATTTT. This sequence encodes CASSSSTGTGTSYF.

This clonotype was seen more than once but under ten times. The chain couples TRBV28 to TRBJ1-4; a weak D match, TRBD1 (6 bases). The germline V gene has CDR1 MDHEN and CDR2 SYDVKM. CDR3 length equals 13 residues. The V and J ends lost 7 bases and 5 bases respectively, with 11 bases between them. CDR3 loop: CASNPGTNEKLFF. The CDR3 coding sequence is TGTGCCAGCAATCCCGGGACAAATGAAAAACTGTTTTTT.

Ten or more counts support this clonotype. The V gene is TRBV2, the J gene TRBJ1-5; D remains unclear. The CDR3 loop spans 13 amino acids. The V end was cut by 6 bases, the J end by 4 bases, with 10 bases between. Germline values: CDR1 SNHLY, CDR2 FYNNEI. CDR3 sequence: CASRSLGNQPQHF. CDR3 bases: TGTGCCAGCAGATCATTGGGAAATCAGCCCCAGCATTTT.

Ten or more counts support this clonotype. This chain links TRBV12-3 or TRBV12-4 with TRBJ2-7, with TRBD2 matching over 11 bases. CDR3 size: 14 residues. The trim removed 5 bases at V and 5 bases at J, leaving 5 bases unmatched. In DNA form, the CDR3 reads TGTGCCAGCAGTCTACTAGCGGGAGTGAACGAGCAGTACTTC. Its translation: CASSLLAGVNEQYF.

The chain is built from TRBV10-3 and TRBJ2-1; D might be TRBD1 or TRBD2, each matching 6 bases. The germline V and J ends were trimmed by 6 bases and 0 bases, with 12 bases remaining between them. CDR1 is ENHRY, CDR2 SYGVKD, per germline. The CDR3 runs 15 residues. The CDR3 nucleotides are TGTGCCATCAGGCTAGGGGGGAGCTCCTACAATGAGCAGTTCTTC. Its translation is CAIRLGGSSYNEQFF.

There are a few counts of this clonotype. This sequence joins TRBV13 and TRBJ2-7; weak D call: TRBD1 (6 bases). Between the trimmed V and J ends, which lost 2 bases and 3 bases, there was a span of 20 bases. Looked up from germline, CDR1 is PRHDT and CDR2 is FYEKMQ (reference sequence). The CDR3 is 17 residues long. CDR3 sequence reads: CASSLSVQARGGYEQYF. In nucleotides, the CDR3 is TGTGCCAGCAGCTTAAGCGTGCAGGCTAGAGGGGGCTACGAGCAGTACTTC. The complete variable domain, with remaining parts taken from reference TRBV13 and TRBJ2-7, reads AAGVIQSPRHLIKEKRETATLKCYPIPRHDTVYWYQQGPGQDPQFLISFYEKMQSDKGSIPDRFSAQQFSDYHSELNMSSLELGDSALYFCASSLSVQARGGYEQYFGPGTRLTVT.

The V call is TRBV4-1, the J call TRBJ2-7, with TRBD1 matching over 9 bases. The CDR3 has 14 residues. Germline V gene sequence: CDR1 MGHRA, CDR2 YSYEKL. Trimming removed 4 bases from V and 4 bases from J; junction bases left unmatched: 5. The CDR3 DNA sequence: TGCGCCAGCAGCCGGAACGGACAGGGGTACGAGCAGTACTTC. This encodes CASSRNGQGYEQYF.

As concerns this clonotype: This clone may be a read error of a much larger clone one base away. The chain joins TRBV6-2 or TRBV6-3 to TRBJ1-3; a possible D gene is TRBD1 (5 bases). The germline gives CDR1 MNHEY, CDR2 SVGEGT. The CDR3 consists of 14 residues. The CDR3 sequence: CSSIGAFSGNTIYF. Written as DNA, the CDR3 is TGTTCCAGCATTGGGGCCTTCTCTGGAAACACCATATATTTT.

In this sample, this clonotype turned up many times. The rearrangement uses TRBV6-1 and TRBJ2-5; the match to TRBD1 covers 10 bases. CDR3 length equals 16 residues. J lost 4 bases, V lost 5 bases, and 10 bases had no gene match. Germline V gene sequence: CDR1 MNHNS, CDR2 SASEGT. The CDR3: CASSQVFRDRGETQYF. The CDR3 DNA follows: TGTGCCAGCAGTCAAGTGTTCCGGGACAGGGGAGAGACCCAGTACTTC.

CDR3 protein: CASSIRAGTYNEQFF. The CDR3 nucleotides are TGTGCCAGCAGCATCCGAGCGGGAACCTACAATGAGCAGTTCTTC. This rearrangement joins TRBV7-9 to TRBJ2-1, with 7 bases fitting TRBD2. Germline values: CDR1 SEHNR, CDR2 FQNEAQ (reference sequence). Trimming removed 5 bases from V and 2 bases from J; junction bases left unmatched: 6. The CDR3 spans 15 residues. Using reference TRBV7-9 and TRBJ2-1 for the parts outside the CDR3, the full variable domain is DTGVSQNPRHKITKRGQNVTFRCDPISEHNRLYWYRQTLGQGPEFLTYFQNEAQLEKSRLLSDRFSAERPKGSFSTLEIQRTEQGDSAMYLCASSIRAGTYNEQFFGPGTRLTVL.